This T cell receptor beta chain was found in a study of blood T cell repertoires in COVID-19. Study as a whole: Nucleic acid was either cDNA or gDNA, and it came from T cells, B-cell-depleted T cells, or PBMCs.

Per the original data handling: Nucleated cell number was recorded as an estimate derived from reference gene primer amplification. TCRdb's copy holds only in-frame clones and misses some; the assay was immunoSEQ multiplex PCR. V and J calls and clone size are copied from that table; D and trimming were computed from the DNA. The sample includes 400,000 or so clones, 70% to 90% of them seen just once. There are 13 residues in the CDR3. Germline trimming cut 2 bases from V and 5 bases from J; bases unmatched to any gene: 2. The germline V gene has CDR1 MNHEY and CDR2 SMNVEV (reference sequence). The receptor comes from a young man with COVID-19, enrolled during active disease. J is TRBJ2-5 and V is TRBV27; 7 bases fit TRBD1. Specimen: peripheral blood. CDR3 loop: CASSLIGGETQYF. DNA of the CDR3: TGTGCCAGCAGTTTAATAGGGGGCGAGACCCAGTACTTC.